This section outlines one T cell receptor (beta chain) sequence together with its context. This entry is derived from a study of T cell changes during pregnancy in multiple sclerosis. Clones were read by immunoSEQ multiplex PCR, and TCRdb kept only the in-frame ones, dropping some. Of roughly 37,000 clones listed, 90% to 95% are singletons. Germline CDR1 LNHDA, CDR2 SQIVND (reference sequence). The V and J ends lost 3 bases and 9 bases respectively, with 12 bases between them. The CDR3 consists of 13 residues. Sequenced material: CD4+ T cells from peripheral blood mononuclear cells, taken in the second trimester of pregnancy. The source is a female donor in good health, enrolled as a control in a pregnancy study. The V gene is TRBV19, the J gene TRBJ2-1, with D perhaps matching TRBD2 (7 bases). The CDR3 bases are TGTGCCAGTAGTATCTTTGCGGGGGCTGAGCAGTTCTTC. Translation: CASSIFAGAEQFF.